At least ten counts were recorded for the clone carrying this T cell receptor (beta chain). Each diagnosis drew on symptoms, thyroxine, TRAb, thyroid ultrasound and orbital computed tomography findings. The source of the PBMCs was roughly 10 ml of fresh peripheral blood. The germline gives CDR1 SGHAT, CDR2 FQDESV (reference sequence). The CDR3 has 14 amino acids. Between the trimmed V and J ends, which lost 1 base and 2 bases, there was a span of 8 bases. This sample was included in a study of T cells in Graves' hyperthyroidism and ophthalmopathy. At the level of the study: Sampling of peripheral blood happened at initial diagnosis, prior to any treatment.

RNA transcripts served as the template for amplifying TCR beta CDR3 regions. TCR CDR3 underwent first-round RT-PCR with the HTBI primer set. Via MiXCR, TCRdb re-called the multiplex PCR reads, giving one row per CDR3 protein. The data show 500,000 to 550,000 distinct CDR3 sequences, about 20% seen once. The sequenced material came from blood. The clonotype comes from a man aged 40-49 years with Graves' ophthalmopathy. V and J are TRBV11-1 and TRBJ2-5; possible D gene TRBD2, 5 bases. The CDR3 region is CASSLELGQETQYF. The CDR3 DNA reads TGTGCCAGCAGCTTAGAACTAGGGCAAGAGACCCAGTACTTC.